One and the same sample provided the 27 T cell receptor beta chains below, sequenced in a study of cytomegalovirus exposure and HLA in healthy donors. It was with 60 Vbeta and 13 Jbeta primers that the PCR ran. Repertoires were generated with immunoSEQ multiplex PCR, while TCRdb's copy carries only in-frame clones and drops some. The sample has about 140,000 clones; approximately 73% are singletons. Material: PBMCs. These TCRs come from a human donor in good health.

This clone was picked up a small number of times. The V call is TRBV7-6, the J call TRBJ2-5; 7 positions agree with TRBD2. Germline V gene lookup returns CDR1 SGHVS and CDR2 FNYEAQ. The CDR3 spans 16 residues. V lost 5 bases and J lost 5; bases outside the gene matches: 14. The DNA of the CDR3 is TGTGCCAGCAGCGAAAGCGGGAAGGGGACGGGGGAGACCCAGTACTTC. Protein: CASSESGKGTGETQYF.

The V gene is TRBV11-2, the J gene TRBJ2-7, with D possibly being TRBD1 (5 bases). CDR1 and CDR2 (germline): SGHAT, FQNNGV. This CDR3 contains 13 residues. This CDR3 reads CASRNLRGLHLTV. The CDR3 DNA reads TGTGCCAGCAGAAACCTAAGGGGTTTACATCTAACCGTC.

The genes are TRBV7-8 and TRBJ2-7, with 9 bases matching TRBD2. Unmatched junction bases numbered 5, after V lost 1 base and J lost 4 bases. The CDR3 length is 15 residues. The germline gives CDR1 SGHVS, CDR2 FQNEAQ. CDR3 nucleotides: TGTGCCAGCAGCTTAGTTCTAGCGGGGATATACGAGCAGTACTTC. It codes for CASSLVLAGIYEQYF.

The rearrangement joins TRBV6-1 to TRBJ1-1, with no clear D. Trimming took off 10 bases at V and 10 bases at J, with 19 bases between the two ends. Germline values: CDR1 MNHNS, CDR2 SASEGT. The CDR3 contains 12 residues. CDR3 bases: TGTGCCACTCTGACAAACAGTCTAGCAGCTTTCTTT. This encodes CATLTNSLAAFF.

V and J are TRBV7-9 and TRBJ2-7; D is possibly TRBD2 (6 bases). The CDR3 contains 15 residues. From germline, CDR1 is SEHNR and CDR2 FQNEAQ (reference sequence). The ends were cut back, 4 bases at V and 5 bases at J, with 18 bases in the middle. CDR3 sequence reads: CASSSQSGLVDEQYF. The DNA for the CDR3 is TGTGCCAGCAGCTCTCAAAGCGGGCTAGTCGACGAGCAGTACTTC.

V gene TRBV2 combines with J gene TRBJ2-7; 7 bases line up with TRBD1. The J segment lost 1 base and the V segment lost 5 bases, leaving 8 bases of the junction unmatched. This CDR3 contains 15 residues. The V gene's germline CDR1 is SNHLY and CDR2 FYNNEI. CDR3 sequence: CASSILFRGSYEQYF. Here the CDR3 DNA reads TGTGCCAGCAGTATACTCTTCAGGGGGTCCTACGAGCAGTACTTC.

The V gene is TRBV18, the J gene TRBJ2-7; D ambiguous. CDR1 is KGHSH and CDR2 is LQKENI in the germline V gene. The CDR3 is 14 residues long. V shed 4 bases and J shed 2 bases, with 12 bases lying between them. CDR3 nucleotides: TGTGCCAGCTCACTACCCAGGCGCCCCTACGAGCAGTACTTC. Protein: CASSLPRRPYEQYF.

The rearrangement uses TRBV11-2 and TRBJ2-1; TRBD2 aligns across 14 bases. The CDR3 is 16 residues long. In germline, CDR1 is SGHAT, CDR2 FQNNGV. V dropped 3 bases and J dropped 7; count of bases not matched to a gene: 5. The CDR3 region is CASSLGLAGDENEQFF. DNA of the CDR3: TGTGCCAGCAGCTTGGGACTAGCGGGAGACGAGAATGAGCAGTTCTTC. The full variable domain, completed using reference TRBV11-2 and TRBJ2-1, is EAGVAQSPRYKIIEKRQSVAFWCNPISGHATLYWYQQILGQGPKLLIQFQNNGVVDDSQLPKDRFSAERLKGVDSTLKIQPAKLEDSAVYLCASSLGLAGDENEQFFGPGTRLTVL.

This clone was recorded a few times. The CDR3 DNA reads as TGTGCCAGCAGCTTGGGACTAGCGAGCCCCTACGAGCAGTACTTC. It translates to CASSLGLASPYEQYF. The rearrangement uses TRBV11-2 and TRBJ2-7; 10 bases agree with TRBD2. The CDR3 totals 15 residues. V lost 3 bases and J lost 2; bases outside the gene matches: 4. The germline CDR1 and CDR2 sequences are SGHAT and FQNNGV.

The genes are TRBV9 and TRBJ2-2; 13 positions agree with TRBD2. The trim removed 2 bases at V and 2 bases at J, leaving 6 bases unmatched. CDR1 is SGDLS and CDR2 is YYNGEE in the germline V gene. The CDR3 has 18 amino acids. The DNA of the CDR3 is TGTGCCAGCAGCGTCGGGACTAGCGGGAAGGCAAACACCGGGGAGCTGTTTTTT. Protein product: CASSVGTSGKANTGELFF.

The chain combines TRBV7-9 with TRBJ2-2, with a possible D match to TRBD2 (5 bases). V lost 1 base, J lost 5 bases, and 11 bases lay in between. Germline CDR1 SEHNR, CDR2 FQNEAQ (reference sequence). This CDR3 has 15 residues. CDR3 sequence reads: CASSLVAGGTGELFF. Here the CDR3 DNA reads TGTGCCAGCAGCTTAGTCGCGGGTGGGACCGGGGAGCTGTTTTTT. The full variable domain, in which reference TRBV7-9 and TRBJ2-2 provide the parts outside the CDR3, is DTGVSQNPRHKITKRGQNVTFRCDPISEHNRLYWYRQTLGQGPEFLTYFQNEAQLEKSRLLSDRFSAERPKGSFSTLEIQRTEQGDSAMYLCASSLVAGGTGELFFGEGSRLTVL.

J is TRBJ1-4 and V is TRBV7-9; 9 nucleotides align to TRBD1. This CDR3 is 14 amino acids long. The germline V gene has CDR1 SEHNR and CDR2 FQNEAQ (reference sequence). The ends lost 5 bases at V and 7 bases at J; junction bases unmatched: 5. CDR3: CASSKGQGSEKLFF. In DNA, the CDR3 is TGTGCCAGCAGCAAGGGACAGGGTAGTGAAAAACTGTTTTTT.

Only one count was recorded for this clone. The CDR3 spells CASGSLGLAGGEQYF. CDR3 bases: TGTGCTAGTGGTTCCCTGGGACTAGCGGGAGGTGAGCAGTACTTC. The rearrangement links TRBV12-5 to TRBJ2-7; 15 positions agree with TRBD2. The germline gives CDR1 LGHNT, CDR2 FRNRAP. CDR3 length: 15 amino acids. With 4 bases clipped from V and 7 bases from J, the junction kept 5 bases outside the gene matches. Full variable domain (outside the CDR3, taken from reference TRBV12-5 and TRBJ2-7): DARVTQTPRHKVTEMGQEVTMRCQPILGHNTVFWYRQTMMQGLELLAYFRNRAPLDDSGMPKDRFSAEMPDATLATLKIQPSEPRDSAVYFCASGSLGLAGGEQYFGPGTRLTVT.

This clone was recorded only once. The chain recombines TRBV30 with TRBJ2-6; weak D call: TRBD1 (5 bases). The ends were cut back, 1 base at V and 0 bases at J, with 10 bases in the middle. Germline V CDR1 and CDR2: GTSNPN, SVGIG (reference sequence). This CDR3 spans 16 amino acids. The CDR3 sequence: CAWSALGASGANVLTF. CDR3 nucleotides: TGTGCCTGGAGTGCCCTTGGGGCCTCTGGGGCCAACGTCCTGACTTTC.

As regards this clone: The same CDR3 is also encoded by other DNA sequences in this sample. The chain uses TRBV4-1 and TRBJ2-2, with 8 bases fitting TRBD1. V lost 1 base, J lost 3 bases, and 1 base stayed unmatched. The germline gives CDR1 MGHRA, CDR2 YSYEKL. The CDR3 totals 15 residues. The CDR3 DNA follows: TGCGCCAGCAGCCAAGTGGACAGGGACACCGGGGAGCTGTTTTTT. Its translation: CASSQVDRDTGELFF.

The CDR3 loop is CASGSEVNEQFF. The CDR3 DNA is TGTGCCAGCGGCTCCGAGGTAAATGAGCAGTTCTTC. J is TRBJ2-1 and V is TRBV7-8; D gene ambiguous. V lost 8 bases to trimming and J lost 7 bases, with 12 bases between them. CDR1 SGHVS and CDR2 FQNEAQ come from the germline V gene. There are 12 residues in the CDR3.

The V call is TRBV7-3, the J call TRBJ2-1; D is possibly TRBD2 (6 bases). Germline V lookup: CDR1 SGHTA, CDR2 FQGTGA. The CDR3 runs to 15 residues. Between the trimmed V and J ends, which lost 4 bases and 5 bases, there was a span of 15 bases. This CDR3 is CASSSHRGFNNEQFF. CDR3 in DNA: TGTGCCAGCAGCTCCCACCGGGGGTTTAACAATGAGCAGTTCTTC.

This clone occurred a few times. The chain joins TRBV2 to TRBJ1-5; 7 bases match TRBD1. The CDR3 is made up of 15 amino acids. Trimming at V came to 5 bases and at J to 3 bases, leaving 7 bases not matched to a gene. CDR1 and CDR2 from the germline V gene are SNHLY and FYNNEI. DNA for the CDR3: TGTGCCAGCAGTCGCCCGGACAGGTCCAATCAGCCCCAGCATTTT. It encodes CASSRPDRSNQPQHF.

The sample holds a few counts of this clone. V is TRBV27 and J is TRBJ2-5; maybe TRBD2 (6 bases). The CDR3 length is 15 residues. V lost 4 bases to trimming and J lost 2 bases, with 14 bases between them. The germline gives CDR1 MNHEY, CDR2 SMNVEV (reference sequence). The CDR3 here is CASSSIGGWQETQYF. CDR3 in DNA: TGTGCCAGCAGTTCGATCGGGGGTTGGCAAGAGACCCAGTACTTC.

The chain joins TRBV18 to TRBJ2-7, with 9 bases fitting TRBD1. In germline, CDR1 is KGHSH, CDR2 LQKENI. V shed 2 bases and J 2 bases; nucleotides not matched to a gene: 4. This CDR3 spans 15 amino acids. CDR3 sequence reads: CASSPRTGATYEQYF. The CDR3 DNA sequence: TGTGCCAGCTCACCAAGGACAGGGGCTACCTACGAGCAGTACTTC.

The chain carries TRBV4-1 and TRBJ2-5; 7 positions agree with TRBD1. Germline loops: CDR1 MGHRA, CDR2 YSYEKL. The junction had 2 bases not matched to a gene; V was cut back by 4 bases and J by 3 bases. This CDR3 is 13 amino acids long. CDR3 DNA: TGCGCCAGCAGCCCTGACAGGGAAGAGACCCAGTACTTC. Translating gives CASSPDREETQYF.

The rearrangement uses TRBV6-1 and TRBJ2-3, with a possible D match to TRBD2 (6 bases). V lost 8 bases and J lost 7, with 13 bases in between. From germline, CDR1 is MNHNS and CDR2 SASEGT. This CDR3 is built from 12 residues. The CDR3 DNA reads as TGTGCCAGCCTGGGCGGAGGGAATACGCAGTATTTT. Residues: CASLGGGNTQYF.

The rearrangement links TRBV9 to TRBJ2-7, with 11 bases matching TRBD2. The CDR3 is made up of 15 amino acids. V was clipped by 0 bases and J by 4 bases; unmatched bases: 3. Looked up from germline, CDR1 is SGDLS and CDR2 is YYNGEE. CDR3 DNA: TGTGCCAGCAGCGTAGAGGTAGCGGGGGGGTACGAGCAGTACTTC. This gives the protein CASSVEVAGGYEQYF.

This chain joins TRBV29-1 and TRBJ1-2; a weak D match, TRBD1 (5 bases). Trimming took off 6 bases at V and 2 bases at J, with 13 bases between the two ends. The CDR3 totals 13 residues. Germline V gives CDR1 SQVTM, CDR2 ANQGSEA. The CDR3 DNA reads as TGCAGCGTGGAGGGACGGTCCAACTATGGCTACACCTTC. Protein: CSVEGRSNYGYTF.

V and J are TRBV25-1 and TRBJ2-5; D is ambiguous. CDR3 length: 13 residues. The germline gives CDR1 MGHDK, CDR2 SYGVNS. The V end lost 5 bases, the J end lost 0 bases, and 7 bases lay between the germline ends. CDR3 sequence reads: CASSSLYQETQYF. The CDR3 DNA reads TGTGCCAGCAGTTCCTTGTACCAAGAGACCCAGTACTTC.

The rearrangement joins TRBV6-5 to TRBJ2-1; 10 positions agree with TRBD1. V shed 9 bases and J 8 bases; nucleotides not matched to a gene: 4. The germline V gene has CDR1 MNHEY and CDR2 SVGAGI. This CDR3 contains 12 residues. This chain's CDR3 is CASGQGDDEQFF. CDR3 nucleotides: TGTGCCAGTGGACAGGGGGACGATGAGCAGTTCTTC.

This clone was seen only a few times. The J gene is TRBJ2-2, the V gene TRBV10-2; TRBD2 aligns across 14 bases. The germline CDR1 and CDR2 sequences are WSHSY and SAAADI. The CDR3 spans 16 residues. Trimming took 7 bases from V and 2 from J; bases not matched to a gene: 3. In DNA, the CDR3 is TGCGCCAGCATGGGACTAGCGGGGGCCAACACCGGGGAGCTGTTTTTT. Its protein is CASMGLAGANTGELFF.